The rows below give T cell receptor beta chains drawn from one sample of a study of blood T cell repertoires in COVID-19. TCRdb's copy holds only in-frame clones and misses some; the assay was immunoSEQ multiplex PCR. The sample lists approximately 100,000 clones, roughly 92% occurring once. Sequenced input: peripheral blood. These receptors originate from a man between 65 and 85 years old with acute or convalescent COVID-19. Each CDR3 is given with its conserved first and last residue. A D gene is named only where the DNA matches it firmly.

V	D	J	CDR3
TRBV11-2	TRBD1	TRBJ1-3	CASGSDRVGNTIYF
TRBV29-1	-	TRBJ1-2	CSVPGSSYTF
TRBV7-2	TRBD1	TRBJ1-1	CASSLGFRQGAFF
TRBV6-5	TRBD2	TRBJ2-1	CASTTGTTSYNEQFF
TRBV6-1	-	TRBJ2-5	CASSDGDRPFMGETQYF
TRBV11-2	-	TRBJ2-3	CASSLGQGDTQYF
TRBV5-1	-	TRBJ1-1	CASRRQEITEAFF
TRBV18	TRBD2	TRBJ2-5	CASSPLAGIETQYF
TRBV9	-	TRBJ2-7	CASSVGSGLYYEQYF
TRBV5-1	-	TRBJ1-2	CASSSGNGYTF
TRBV7-2	TRBD2	TRBJ2-7	CASSFSGRASYEQYF
TRBV19	-	TRBJ1-1	CASSRQYTEAFF
TRBV4-1	-	TRBJ1-5	CASSPQVGGRDQPQHF
TRBV5-1	-	TRBJ1-6	CASSLPSVNSPLHF
TRBV9	TRBD1	TRBJ2-7	CASSVSGTDYEQYF
TRBV7-4	TRBD1	TRBJ2-7	CASTPRDSLYEQYF
TRBV4-2	-	TRBJ2-7	CASSQVGAGQSHEQYF
TRBV5-1	TRBD2	TRBJ2-7	CASSRGRTSGGSSYEQYF
TRBV3-1/TRBV3-2	-	TRBJ2-7	CASSQGGSGTGDEQYF
TRBV3-1/TRBV3-2	-	TRBJ2-7	CASSPRQVYEQYF
TRBV4-2	-	TRBJ1-4	CASSQEGQTTNEKLFF
TRBV27	TRBD2	TRBJ2-3	CASSSPGTGRWTDTQYF
TRBV7-9	-	TRBJ1-4	CASSLGGGNEKLFF
TRBV3-1/TRBV3-2	-	TRBJ1-5	CASSNLNQPQHF
TRBV7-6	TRBD2	TRBJ2-2	CASSLSVSGTNTGELFF
TRBV6-5	-	TRBJ2-5	CASSYSSGQETQYF
TRBV6-5	-	TRBJ1-2	CASRPINRIYGYTF
TRBV19	-	TRBJ1-5	CASSQGRENQPQHF
TRBV28	TRBD1	TRBJ2-7	CASSPPPGQGTAGYEQYF
TRBV7-2	-	TRBJ2-7	CASSLAWSYEQYF
TRBV14	-	TRBJ2-7	CASSHPSQSEQYF
TRBV19	TRBD2	TRBJ2-5	CASSSWEGETQYF
TRBV6-2/TRBV6-3	-	TRBJ2-7	CASSWSRLVYEQYF
TRBV18	-	TRBJ1-2	CASSLSDSIPYGYTF
TRBV14	TRBD1	TRBJ1-2	CASSQGRGHDYGYTF
TRBV28	-	TRBJ2-5	CASSLGWARETQYF
TRBV7-9	-	TRBJ2-3	CASSASEDTQYF
TRBV3-1/TRBV3-2	-	TRBJ2-5	CASSSGPGVVTETQYF
TRBV9	-	TRBJ2-1	CASSGERYNEQFF
TRBV27	-	TRBJ2-2	CASSFSNTGELFF
TRBV13	TRBD1	TRBJ1-1	CASSLEGTGGLTEAFF
TRBV7-9	-	TRBJ2-3	CASSSAGGTDTQYF
TRBV29-1	TRBD1	TRBJ1-4	CSVEGTGNEKLFF
TRBV5-1	-	TRBJ1-6	CASSLAPTDWIKDYSPLHF
TRBV19	TRBD2	TRBJ2-7	CASTGRGGSYEQYF
TRBV4-2	TRBD2	TRBJ2-1	CASSHAGGTYNEQFF
TRBV2	TRBD1	TRBJ1-1	CASSEGGTGGHQAFF
TRBV5-1	-	TRBJ1-1	CASSLPQGLNTEAFF
TRBV6-5	TRBD2	TRBJ2-5	CASTTRDYKQETQYF
TRBV5-5	-	TRBJ1-5	CASSSPSGPQHF
TRBV11-2	-	TRBJ1-1	CASSLRENTEAFF